This TCR beta chain derives from a study of blood T cell repertoires in COVID-19. How the authors handled the data: It was from reference gene primer amplification that nucleated cell counts were estimated. Libraries were prepared by immunoSEQ multiplex PCR; TCRdb keeps only in-frame clonotypes and omits some of them. V, J and clone size derive from that table, while D and trimming were established from the DNA sequence. The profile shows about 220,000 clones, 75% to 90% of them singletons. The V gene's germline CDR1 is ENHRY and CDR2 SYGVKD. The CDR3 contains 14 residues. Trimming removed 11 bases from V and 1 base from J; junction bases left unmatched: 10.

This chain uses TRBV10-3 with TRBJ2-5; 7 bases agree with TRBD1. Sequencing was performed on PBMCs or T cells enriched from blood (not recorded which). This clonotype was sampled from a woman younger than 30 in a cohort exposed to, infected with or recovered from COVID-19 (not recorded which). CDR3 sequence (DNA): TGTGCCTCGAGAGGGGGCGCGTCCCAAGAGACCCAGTACTTC. It yields the protein CASRGGASQETQYF.